These 13 T cell receptor beta chains came from one sample sequenced in a study of blood T cell repertoires in COVID-19. Profiled with immunoSEQ multiplex PCR; TCRdb holds only in-frame clones, not every one. The repertoire consists of about 110,000 clones, with 84% occurring once and the leading ten covering roughly 7.7%. Source material: peripheral blood. The receptors originated from a woman aged 80 or over with active or convalescent COVID-19.

The chain has TRBV6-5 and TRBJ1-2, with TRBD1 matching over 8 bases. J gave up 4 bases and V 6 bases, and 4 bases lay outside the gene matches. This CDR3 region has 13 residues. CDR1 and CDR2 (germline): MNHEY, SVGAGI. The CDR3 region is CASSLTGGYGYTF. CDR3 nucleotide sequence: TGTGCCAGCAGCTTAACAGGGGGCTATGGCTACACCTTC.

Concerning this clone itself: Other DNA sequences in this sample translate to the same CDR3. The V and J genes are TRBV9 and TRBJ2-7; no reliable D call. Trimming removed 0 bases at V and 0 bases at J, with 7 bases between. CDR3 length: 14 residues. The germline CDR1 and CDR2 sequences are SGDLS and YYNGEE. The DNA for the CDR3 is TGTGCCAGCAGCGTAGTTCCGTCCTCCTACGAGCAGTACTTC. It specifies CASSVVPSSYEQYF.

This clone was found a few times. This chain joins TRBV24-1 and TRBJ2-5; D may be TRBD2 (5 bases). This CDR3 has 14 residues. CDR1 and CDR2 (germline): KGHDR, SFDVKD. V lost 1 base to trimming and J lost 2 bases, with 7 bases between them. CDR3 loop: CATSDLSGQETQYF. The CDR3 region has the DNA TGTGCCACCAGTGATTTATCGGGACAAGAGACCCAGTACTTC.

The J gene is TRBJ2-2, the V gene TRBV6-5; a possible D gene is TRBD2 (5 bases). V shed 5 bases and J shed 6 bases, with 13 bases lying between them. Germline CDR1 and CDR2: MNHEY and SVGAGI. The CDR3 covers 14 residues. The CDR3 DNA reads TGTGCCAGCAGTACGTCCGGGGTAGCCGGGGAGCTGTTTTTT. Its translation is CASSTSGVAGELFF.

The V call is TRBV6-6, the J call TRBJ2-7; 14 nucleotides agree with TRBD2. The CDR3 contains 16 residues. Unmatched junction bases numbered 7, after V lost 4 bases and J lost 5 bases. CDR1 and CDR2 (germline): MNHNY, SVGAGI (reference sequence). This CDR3 reads CASSFTTGLAGDEQYF. CDR3 nucleotide sequence: TGTGCCAGCAGTTTCACCACGGGACTAGCGGGAGACGAGCAGTACTTC.

This chain links TRBV7-9 with TRBJ2-7, with a possible D match to TRBD2 (5 bases). Trimming pared 7 bases from V and 1 base from J, leaving 11 bases between. In germline, CDR1 is SEHNR, CDR2 FQNEAQ (reference sequence). The CDR3 covers 13 residues. The DNA of the CDR3 is TGTGCCAGCAAGATACCGGGGTCCTACGAGCAGTACTTC. It encodes CASKIPGSYEQYF.

With respect to this clone: Other nucleotide sequences from this sample produce the same CDR3. The rearrangement joins TRBV27 to TRBJ1-6; a possible D gene is TRBD1 (5 bases). With 0 bases removed from V and 6 bases from J, the gap between germline ends came to 9 bases. The CDR3 is 15 amino acids. The germline V gene has CDR1 MNHEY and CDR2 SMNVEV (reference sequence). CDR3: CASSLSSQGNSPLHF. CDR3 DNA sequence: TGTGCCAGCAGTTTATCGTCCCAGGGTAATTCACCCCTCCACTTT.

The chain joins TRBV2 to TRBJ2-5; D gene unclear. CDR3 length: 11 amino acids. Per the germline V gene, CDR1 is SNHLY and CDR2 is FYNNEI. Trimming took off 8 bases at V and 4 bases at J, with 8 bases between the two ends. In DNA, the CDR3 is TGTGCCAGCCATGGGCCAGAGACCCAGTACTTC. This codes for CASHGPETQYF. Full variable domain (remainder filled in from reference TRBV2 and TRBJ2-5): EPEVTQTPSHQVTQMGQEVILRCVPISNHLYFYWYRQILGQKVEFLVSFYNNEISEKSEIFDDQFSVERPDGSNFTLKIRSTKLEDSAMYFCASHGPETQYFGPGTRLLVL.

For this clone: The same CDR3 can be traced to other DNA sequences in this sample. J is TRBJ2-2 and V is TRBV19, with D tentatively TRBD1 (5 bases). The germline gives CDR1 LNHDA, CDR2 SQIVND (reference sequence). The V gene lost 2 bases and the J gene lost 2 bases, with 6 bases spanning the gap. The CDR3 has 14 residues. CDR3 loop: CASSIRGNTGELFF. The CDR3 DNA is TGTGCCAGTAGTATAAGGGGAAACACCGGGGAGCTGTTTTTT. Drawing the rest from reference TRBV19 and TRBJ2-2, the complete variable domain is DGGITQSPKYLFRKEGQNVTLSCEQNLNHDAMYWYRQDPGQGLRLIYYSQIVNDFQKGDIAEGYSVSREKKESFPLTVTSAQKNPTAFYLCASSIRGNTGELFFGEGSRLTVL.

This clone appeared a single time. The chain has TRBV7-9 and TRBJ2-7, with 9 bases fitting TRBD2. The germline V gene has CDR1 SEHNR and CDR2 FQNEAQ (reference sequence). V was pared by 4 bases and J by 3 bases, with 10 bases of the junction left unmatched. The CDR3 has 16 amino acids. CDR3 sequence reads: CASSSSAAGGNYEQYF. As DNA, the CDR3 is TGTGCCAGCAGCTCTAGCGCCGCGGGGGGGAACTACGAGCAGTACTTC.

This clone was observed a few times. The chain recombines TRBV28 with TRBJ1-3, with D unresolved. CDR1 is MDHEN, CDR2 SYDVKM, per germline. This CDR3 is 14 amino acids long. Between the trimmed V and J ends, which lost 6 bases and 0 bases, there was a span of 9 bases. In DNA form, the CDR3 reads TGTGCCAGCAGCGACTTCAACTCTGGAAACACCATATATTTT. Its protein product is CASSDFNSGNTIYF.

J is TRBJ1-2 and V is TRBV28; D gene unclear. CDR3 length: 11 amino acids. Trimming pared 9 bases from V and 1 base from J, leaving 6 bases between. The V gene's germline CDR1 is MDHEN and CDR2 SYDVKM. The CDR3, as DNA: TGTGCCAGACAAGATAACTATGGCTACACCTTC. As protein: CARQDNYGYTF.

The chain recombines TRBV7-2 with TRBJ2-1, with TRBD2 matching 9 bases. There are 16 residues in the CDR3. Germline trimming cut 2 bases from V and 4 bases from J; bases unmatched to any gene: 6. Germline V gene lookup returns CDR1 SGHTA and CDR2 FQGNSA. CDR3 sequence reads: CASSLTGTSSYNEQFF. The DNA of the CDR3 is TGTGCCAGCAGCTTAACCGGGACTAGCTCTTACAATGAGCAGTTCTTC. Using reference TRBV7-2 and TRBJ2-1 for the parts outside the CDR3, the full variable domain is GAGVSQSPSNKVTEKGKDVELRCDPISGHTALYWYRQSLGQGLEFLIYFQGNSAPDKSGLPSDRFSAERTGGSVSTLTIQRTQQEDSAVYLCASSLTGTSSYNEQFFGPGTRLTVL.